This is a list of T cell receptor beta chains from one sample in a study of cytomegalovirus exposure and HLA in healthy donors. The repertoire was sequenced with immunoSEQ multiplex PCR; TCRdb's copy has only in-frame clones and lacks some. The table shows nearly 70,000 clones, with about 74% occurring only once. The sequenced sample consisted of PBMCs. Receptor source: a woman in her fifties or sixties in good health and CMV-seropositive. The CDR3 runs from the conserved cysteine through the conserved F or W. Fields, in order: J gene, V gene, clone size, D gene, CDR3 protein, CDR3 DNA. The D gene is left open where the match is weak. A clone size is listed for some rows: how often the clone was seen (once, few, many), or a class if it is expanded.

j_gene: TRBJ1-1
v_gene: TRBV7-9
abundance: -
d_gene: TRBD1
CDR3aa: CASSYGQENTEAFF
CDR3nt: TGTGCCAGCAGCTACGGACAGGAGAACACTGAAGCTTTCTTT

j_gene: TRBJ1-1
v_gene: TRBV25-1
abundance: few
d_gene: -
CDR3aa: CASSEWHRATRAFF
CDR3nt: TGTGCCAGCAGTGAATGGCACAGGGCAACACGGGCTTTCTTT

j_gene: TRBJ1-4
v_gene: TRBV7-6
abundance: -
d_gene: TRBD1
CDR3aa: CASSSTGNNEKLFF
CDR3nt: TGTGCCAGCAGCTCGACAGGGAATAATGAAAAACTGTTTTTT

j_gene: TRBJ2-7
v_gene: TRBV5-4
abundance: -
d_gene: -
CDR3aa: CASSFRDNNYEQYF
CDR3nt: TGTGCCAGCAGCTTCCGGGACAACAACTACGAGCAGTACTTC

j_gene: TRBJ1-4
v_gene: TRBV5-6
abundance: -
d_gene: -
CDR3aa: CASSLAKTATNEKLFF
CDR3nt: TGTGCCAGCAGCTTGGCCAAGACAGCAACTAATGAAAAACTGTTTTTT

j_gene: TRBJ1-1
v_gene: TRBV7-9
abundance: -
d_gene: -
CDR3aa: CASSREGGWTEAFF
CDR3nt: TGTGCCAGCAGCCGGGAGGGGGGTTGGACTGAAGCTTTCTTT

j_gene: TRBJ1-5
v_gene: TRBV2
abundance: -
d_gene: TRBD1
CDR3aa: CASSQKRTGIQPQHF
CDR3nt: TGTGCCAGCAGTCAAAAAAGGACAGGGATCCAGCCCCAGCATTTT

j_gene: TRBJ1-4
v_gene: TRBV30
abundance: few
d_gene: -
CDR3aa: CAWSNIATNEKLFF
CDR3nt: TGTGCCTGGAGCAACATTGCAACTAATGAAAAACTGTTTTTT

j_gene: TRBJ2-4
v_gene: TRBV7-9
abundance: -
d_gene: TRBD1
CDR3aa: CASSFPGGAYIQYF
CDR3nt: TGTGCCAGCAGCTTCCCAGGGGGCGCATACATTCAGTACTTC

j_gene: TRBJ2-7
v_gene: TRBV7-2
abundance: -
d_gene: -
CDR3aa: CASSLARSYEQYF
CDR3nt: TGTGCCAGCAGCTTAGCGCGCTCCTACGAGCAGTACTTC

j_gene: TRBJ2-5
v_gene: TRBV12-5
abundance: -
d_gene: TRBD2
CDR3aa: CASGSARGLASETQYF
CDR3nt: TGTGCTAGTGGTTCCGCCCGTGGACTAGCCTCAGAGACCCAGTACTTC

j_gene: TRBJ1-6
v_gene: TRBV5-1
abundance: few
d_gene: TRBD1
CDR3aa: CASSWTGGGSPLHF
CDR3nt: TGCGCCAGCAGCTGGACAGGGGGCGGTTCACCCCTCCACTTT

j_gene: TRBJ1-5
v_gene: TRBV19
abundance: -
d_gene: TRBD1
CDR3aa: CASSPTGTGGRQPQHF
CDR3nt: TGTGCCAGTAGTCCCACCGGGACAGGGGGCCGGCAGCCCCAGCATTTT

j_gene: TRBJ1-1
v_gene: TRBV18
abundance: -
d_gene: TRBD1
CDR3aa: CASSSQGADTEAFF
CDR3nt: TGTGCCAGCTCATCCCAGGGGGCGGACACTGAAGCTTTCTTT

j_gene: TRBJ2-1
v_gene: TRBV7-2
abundance: few
d_gene: TRBD2
CDR3aa: CASSLLAGYNEQFF
CDR3nt: TGTGCCAGCAGCTTACTAGCGGGGTACAATGAGCAGTTCTTC

j_gene: TRBJ2-1
v_gene: TRBV9
abundance: -
d_gene: TRBD2
CDR3aa: CASSVASGGHYNEQFF
CDR3nt: TGTGCCAGCAGCGTAGCCAGCGGGGGCCATTACAATGAGCAGTTCTTC

j_gene: TRBJ2-3
v_gene: TRBV2
abundance: -
d_gene: -
CDR3aa: CASSGSRLVRADTQYF
CDR3nt: TGTGCCAGCAGCGGTTCCAGACTAGTACGGGCAGATACGCAGTATTTT

j_gene: TRBJ2-2
v_gene: TRBV5-8
abundance: -
d_gene: -
CDR3aa: CASSWGQNTGELFF
CDR3nt: TGTGCCAGCAGCTGGGGACAGAACACCGGGGAGCTGTTTTTT

j_gene: TRBJ1-6
v_gene: TRBV7-2
abundance: -
d_gene: -
CDR3aa: CASSTRQNSPLHF
CDR3nt: TGTGCCAGCAGCACTAGACAAAATTCACCCCTCCACTTT

j_gene: TRBJ2-1
v_gene: TRBV7-9
abundance: -
d_gene: TRBD2
CDR3aa: CASSLAILASTNEQFF
CDR3nt: TGTGCCAGCAGCTTAGCGATACTAGCGAGCACCAATGAGCAGTTCTTC

j_gene: TRBJ2-2
v_gene: TRBV4-1
abundance: -
d_gene: -
CDR3aa: CASSPRDIRGNTGELFF
CDR3nt: TGCGCCAGCAGCCCACGGGACATCCGTGGGAACACCGGGGAGCTGTTTTTT

j_gene: TRBJ2-5
v_gene: TRBV28
abundance: few
d_gene: TRBD2
CDR3aa: CASSPRLAGKETQYF
CDR3nt: TGTGCCAGCAGTCCCCGACTAGCGGGAAAAGAGACCCAGTACTTC

j_gene: TRBJ1-5
v_gene: TRBV18
abundance: few
d_gene: -
CDR3aa: CASSPANQPQHF
CDR3nt: TGTGCCAGCTCACCTGCGAATCAGCCCCAGCATTTT

j_gene: TRBJ2-2
v_gene: TRBV18
abundance: -
d_gene: -
CDR3aa: CASSPRDSTGELFF
CDR3nt: TGTGCCAGCTCCCCCCGGGACTCCACCGGGGAGCTGTTTTTT

j_gene: TRBJ2-1
v_gene: TRBV6-1
abundance: few
d_gene: -
CDR3aa: CASSEINEQFF
CDR3nt: TGTGCCAGCTCAGAAATCAATGAGCAGTTCTTC

j_gene: TRBJ2-7
v_gene: TRBV29-1
abundance: -
d_gene: TRBD2
CDR3aa: CSVLTPGLGGEYEQYF
CDR3nt: TGCAGCGTCCTAACTCCGGGACTAGGGGGGGAGTACGAGCAGTACTTC

j_gene: TRBJ2-5
v_gene: TRBV7-9
abundance: once
d_gene: TRBD1
CDR3aa: CASSLQTGGQETQYF
CDR3nt: TGTGCCAGCAGCTTGCAGACAGGGGGTCAAGAGACCCAGTACTTC

j_gene: TRBJ2-5
v_gene: TRBV5-1
abundance: -
d_gene: TRBD2
CDR3aa: CASSLDSGGPQTQYF
CDR3nt: TGCGCCAGCAGCTTGGATAGCGGGGGGCCTCAGACCCAGTACTTC

j_gene: TRBJ1-4
v_gene: TRBV19
abundance: -
d_gene: -
CDR3aa: CASSIRGGTNEKLFF
CDR3nt: TGTGCCAGTAGTATCCGGGGTGGGACTAATGAAAAACTGTTTTTT

j_gene: TRBJ1-2
v_gene: TRBV30
abundance: -
d_gene: TRBD1
CDR3aa: CAWSSGTANYGYTF
CDR3nt: TGTGCCTGGAGTTCCGGGACAGCCAACTATGGCTACACCTTC

j_gene: TRBJ1-1
v_gene: TRBV4-1
abundance: -
d_gene: TRBD1
CDR3aa: CASSHLTGQDLNTEAFF
CDR3nt: TGCGCCAGCAGCCACCTAACGGGACAGGACCTGAACACTGAAGCTTTCTTT

j_gene: TRBJ1-5
v_gene: TRBV6-1
abundance: few
d_gene: TRBD1
CDR3aa: CASKQGISNQPQHF
CDR3nt: TGTGCCAGCAAACAGGGGATTAGCAATCAGCCCCAGCATTTT

j_gene: TRBJ2-1
v_gene: TRBV13
abundance: -
d_gene: TRBD2
CDR3aa: CASSQKASGDYNEQFF
CDR3nt: TGTGCCAGCAGCCAAAAGGCTAGCGGGGACTACAATGAGCAGTTCTTC

j_gene: TRBJ1-5
v_gene: TRBV2
abundance: -
d_gene: -
CDR3aa: CASREGLWAIGNQPQHF
CDR3nt: TGTGCCAGCAGAGAGGGACTTTGGGCAATTGGCAATCAGCCCCAGCATTTT

j_gene: TRBJ1-5
v_gene: TRBV6-1
abundance: few
d_gene: TRBD1
CDR3aa: CASRYGQASNQPQHF
CDR3nt: TGTGCCAGCAGATACGGACAGGCGAGCAATCAGCCCCAGCATTTT

j_gene: TRBJ2-2
v_gene: TRBV5-6
abundance: -
d_gene: TRBD2
CDR3aa: CASSSRRAGVTGELFF
CDR3nt: TGTGCCAGCAGCTCAAGGCGAGCGGGAGTAACCGGGGAGCTGTTTTTT

j_gene: TRBJ1-4
v_gene: TRBV6-5
abundance: few
d_gene: -
CDR3aa: CASSPNRATNEKLFF
CDR3nt: TGTGCCAGCAGTCCGAACAGGGCAACTAATGAAAAACTGTTTTTT

j_gene: TRBJ1-1
v_gene: TRBV4-1
abundance: few
d_gene: TRBD1
CDR3aa: CASSTRTGGGEAFF
CDR3nt: TGCGCCAGCAGCACACGGACAGGGGGCGGCGAAGCTTTCTTT

j_gene: TRBJ2-2
v_gene: TRBV6-1
abundance: -
d_gene: TRBD1
CDR3aa: CASSWTGITGELFF
CDR3nt: TGTGCCAGCAGTTGGACAGGGATTACCGGGGAGCTGTTTTTT

j_gene: TRBJ2-7
v_gene: TRBV5-1
abundance: -
d_gene: TRBD1
CDR3aa: CASNVGARTGDYEQYF
CDR3nt: TGCGCCAGCAACGTGGGTGCGCGGACAGGGGACTACGAGCAGTACTTC

j_gene: TRBJ1-4
v_gene: TRBV25-1
abundance: -
d_gene: -
CDR3aa: CASSEAGNEKLFF
CDR3nt: TGTGCCAGCAGTGAAGCCGGGAATGAAAAACTGTTTTTT

j_gene: TRBJ1-1
v_gene: TRBV5-4
abundance: few
d_gene: -
CDR3aa: CASSLERDTEAFF
CDR3nt: TGTGCCAGCAGCTTGGAGAGGGACACTGAAGCTTTCTTT

j_gene: TRBJ2-3
v_gene: TRBV2
abundance: -
d_gene: TRBD1
CDR3aa: CASSAGTGEADTQYF
CDR3nt: TGTGCCAGCAGTGCCGGGACAGGGGAAGCAGATACGCAGTATTTT

j_gene: TRBJ2-7
v_gene: TRBV2
abundance: -
d_gene: TRBD1
CDR3aa: CASSEARDSNEQYF
CDR3nt: TGTGCCAGCAGTGAAGCCCGGGACAGCAACGAGCAGTACTTC

j_gene: TRBJ1-1
v_gene: TRBV18
abundance: -
d_gene: -
CDR3aa: CASSPQRTGEAFF
CDR3nt: TGTGCCAGCTCACCACAAAGAACAGGAGAGGCTTTCTTT

j_gene: TRBJ1-1
v_gene: TRBV5-1
abundance: few
d_gene: -
CDR3aa: CASSRATSWNTEAFF
CDR3nt: TGCGCCAGCAGCAGAGCAACTAGCTGGAACACTGAAGCTTTCTTT

j_gene: TRBJ2-1
v_gene: TRBV6-5
abundance: -
d_gene: -
CDR3aa: CASSYAGQRYNEQFF
CDR3nt: TGTGCCAGCAGTTACGCCGGACAGAGATACAATGAGCAGTTCTTC

j_gene: TRBJ2-1
v_gene: TRBV13
abundance: -
d_gene: TRBD2
CDR3aa: CASSQRLAGVYNEQFF
CDR3nt: TGTGCCAGCAGCCAGCGACTAGCGGGGGTCTACAATGAGCAGTTCTTC

j_gene: TRBJ1-4
v_gene: TRBV6-1
abundance: -
d_gene: TRBD1
CDR3aa: CASSELPGQIGEKLFF
CDR3nt: TGTGCCAGCAGTGAACTACCGGGACAGATAGGAGAAAAACTGTTTTTT

j_gene: TRBJ2-5
v_gene: TRBV6-5
abundance: -
d_gene: -
CDR3aa: CASSYRTGGRETQYF
CDR3nt: TGTGCCAGCAGTTACCGCACGGGTGGGAGAGAGACCCAGTACTTC

j_gene: TRBJ2-7
v_gene: TRBV9
abundance: -
d_gene: -
CDR3aa: CASSTQAQTYEQYF
CDR3nt: TGTGCCAGCAGCACACAGGCCCAGACCTACGAGCAGTACTTC

j_gene: TRBJ2-2
v_gene: TRBV9
abundance: -
d_gene: TRBD1
CDR3aa: CASSVTGGWGTGELFF
CDR3nt: TGTGCCAGCAGCGTGACAGGGGGATGGGGTACCGGGGAGCTGTTTTTT